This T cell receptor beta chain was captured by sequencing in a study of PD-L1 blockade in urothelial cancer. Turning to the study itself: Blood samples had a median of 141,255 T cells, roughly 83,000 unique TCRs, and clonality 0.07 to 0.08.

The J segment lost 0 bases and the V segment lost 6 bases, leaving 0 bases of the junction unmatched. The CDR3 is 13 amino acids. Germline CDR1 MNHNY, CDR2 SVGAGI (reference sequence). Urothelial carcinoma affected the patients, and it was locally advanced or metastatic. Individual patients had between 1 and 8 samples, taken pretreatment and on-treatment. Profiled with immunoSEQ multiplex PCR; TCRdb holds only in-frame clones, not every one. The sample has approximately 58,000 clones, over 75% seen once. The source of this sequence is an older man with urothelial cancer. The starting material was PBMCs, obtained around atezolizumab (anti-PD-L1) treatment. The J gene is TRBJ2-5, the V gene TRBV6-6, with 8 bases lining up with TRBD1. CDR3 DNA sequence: TGTGCCAGCAGGGGACAGGACCAAGAGACCCAGTACTTC. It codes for CASRGQDQETQYF.